A single sample gave rise to the 32 T cell receptor beta chains below, sequenced in a study of blood T cells in healthy people across ages. PCR was performed a second time for 7 to 11 cycles using a sample-barcoded 5' primer and a J-beta primer mix. From the 5' RACE reads, TCRdb called clonotypes with MiXCR, one entry per CDR3 protein. The sample comprises 1.4 million or so distinct CDR3 sequences, approximately 43% of which are singletons, and approximately 4.1% rests with the top ten. The sample comprised blood. The source is a woman younger than 30 in good health.

Comments on this clonotype: Sequence at one end of the junction differs from germline and may be a read error. The rearrangement joins TRBV15 to TRBJ2-3; no firm D call. From germline, CDR1 is LNHNV and CDR2 YYDKDF (reference sequence). This CDR3 is 13 amino acids long. In DNA form, the CDR3 reads TGTGCCACCAGCAGAGATCCGTCAGAGACGCAGTATTTT. This sequence encodes CATSRDPSETQYF.

This clonotype was found a few times. The rearrangement links TRBV24-1 to TRBJ2-5; 8 nucleotides agree with TRBD2. The CDR3 spans 14 residues. V was clipped by 2 bases and J by 6 bases; unmatched bases: 4. CDR1 and CDR2 (germline): KGHDR, SFDVKD. The DNA of the CDR3 is TGTGCCACCAGTGATTCGACTAGCGTAAAGACCCAGTACTTC. Its protein product is CATSDSTSVKTQYF.

This clonotype was counted many times. This rearrangement joins TRBV5-1 to TRBJ2-3; weak D call: TRBD1 (5 bases). In germline, CDR1 is SGHRS, CDR2 YFSETQ. This CDR3 spans 14 amino acids. Trimming shortened V by 5 bases and J by 1 base, and 11 bases separated the two germline ends. The CDR3 DNA reads TGCGCCAGCAGTGACGGCAGGGGCACAGATACGCAGTATTTT. This gives the protein CASSDGRGTDTQYF.

The chain links TRBV7-2 to TRBJ2-2; possible D gene TRBD2, 7 bases. The germline V gene has CDR1 SGHTA and CDR2 FQGNSA. The CDR3 contains 17 residues. V lost 4 bases and J 1 base, leaving 16 bases between the germline ends. CDR3 coding DNA: TGTGCCAGCAGCTCCCCTAGGGGGGGGAAGAACACCGGGGAGCTGTTTTTT. Translation: CASSSPRGGKNTGELFF.

CDR3 DNA sequence: TGTGCCAGCAGTGAAAGGCCCTCCGGTACAGATACGCAGTATTTT. Amino acids: CASSERPSGTDTQYF. The chain uses TRBV2 and TRBJ2-3; no reliable D call. CDR1 is SNHLY, CDR2 FYNNEI, per germline. The CDR3 has 15 residues. Between the trimmed V and J ends, which lost 2 bases and 3 bases, there was a span of 12 bases.

The chain carries TRBV27 and TRBJ1-5; D not resolved. CDR1 is MNHEY and CDR2 is SMNVEV in the germline V gene (reference sequence). This CDR3 comprises 14 residues. Trimming shortened V by 5 bases and J by 0 bases, and 8 bases separated the two germline ends. CDR3 sequence reads: CASSPMDSNQPQHF. DNA of the CDR3: TGTGCCAGCAGTCCCATGGATAGCAATCAGCCCCAGCATTTT.

This clonotype was counted only a few times. The genes are TRBV12-3 or TRBV12-4 and TRBJ2-7; D unresolved. Trimming removed 1 base from V and 3 bases from J, with 10 bases in between. The CDR3 is made up of 14 amino acids. The CDR3 spells CASSLELLGYEQYF. The CDR3 bases are TGTGCCAGCAGTTTAGAACTCCTCGGCTACGAGCAGTACTTC.

V and J are TRBV7-9 and TRBJ2-1; either TRBD1 or TRBD2 may fit D (6 bases each). Per germline, CDR1 SEHNR and CDR2 FQNEAQ (reference sequence). The V gene lost 2 bases and the J gene lost 0 bases, with 11 bases spanning the gap. CDR3 size: 16 residues. The chain's CDR3 is CASSLNGGGSYNEQFF. The CDR3 DNA sequence: TGTGCCAGCAGCTTAAACGGGGGCGGCTCCTACAATGAGCAGTTCTTC.

The chain carries TRBV6-2 or TRBV6-3 and TRBJ2-2; no clear D gene. CDR1 is MNHEY, CDR2 SVGEGT, per germline. The CDR3 is 14 residues long. V lost 6 bases and J 3 bases, leaving 11 bases between the germline ends. The CDR3 reads CASRPTRDTGELFF. The DNA for the CDR3 is TGTGCCAGCAGACCCACAAGGGACACCGGGGAGCTGTTTTTT.

In its sample, this clonotype was seen a few times. The chain joins TRBV6-5 to TRBJ2-5; no clear D gene. The J call may be wrong; the DNA end is better matched by TRBJ2-7. This CDR3 region has 12 residues. Germline loops: CDR1 MNHEY, CDR2 SVGAGI. CDR3 sequence (DNA): TGTGCCAGCACCCCCCCTATCTGCGAGCAGTACTTC. Residues: CASTPPICEQYF.

This clonotype has a handful of counts. V usage is TRBV9 and J usage is TRBJ2-5, with TRBD2 matching over 14 bases. CDR3 length: 18 residues. After removal of 0 bases from V and 5 bases from J, the junction contained 9 bases not matched to a gene. The germline CDR1 and CDR2 sequences are SGDLS and YYNGEE. The CDR3 coding sequence is TGTGCCAGCAGCGTAGCAGGGACTAGCGGGGGCCCCCGGGAGACCCAGTACTTC. This sequence encodes CASSVAGTSGGPRETQYF.

The V call is TRBV7-2, the J call TRBJ1-4, with D unclear. V lost 8 bases, J lost 7 bases, and 11 bases lay in between. CDR3 size: 12 residues. Germline V CDR1 and CDR2: SGHTA, FQGNSA. The CDR3 is CASGWDTEKLFF. CDR3 DNA sequence: TGTGCCAGCGGCTGGGATACTGAAAAACTGTTTTTT.

This clonotype is a singleton in its sample. CDR3: CSASGRPKGAGELFF. DNA for the CDR3: TGCAGTGCTAGCGGCAGACCCAAGGGGGCCGGGGAGCTGTTTTTT. The rearrangement links TRBV20-1 to TRBJ2-2; TRBD1 is a possible D gene (6 bases). From germline, CDR1 is DFQATT and CDR2 SNEGSKA (reference sequence). CDR3 length equals 15 residues. The V gene lost 3 bases and the J gene lost 6 bases, with 17 bases spanning the gap.

This clonotype occurred a few times. The genes are TRBV30 and TRBJ2-3, with D possibly being TRBD2 (6 bases). The V and J ends lost 2 bases and 9 bases respectively, with 9 bases between them. Germline V gene data show CDR1 as GTSNPN and CDR2 as SVGIG (reference sequence). The CDR3 is 11 amino acids. The CDR3 nucleotides are TGTGCCTGGAGTTGGGACTTGACGCAGTATTTT. It encodes CAWSWDLTQYF. The variable domain in full, completed from reference TRBV30 and TRBJ2-3, reads SQTIHQWPATLVQPVGSPLSLECTVEGTSNPNLYWYRQAAGRGLQLLFYSVGIGQISSEVPQNLSASRPQDRQFILSSKKLLLSDSGFYLCAWSWDLTQYFGPGTRLTVL.

The sample holds a few counts of this clonotype. CDR3 in amino acids: CASSRQGVNTDTQYF. Written as DNA, the CDR3 is TGTGCCAGCAGCCGACAGGGGGTGAACACAGATACGCAGTATTTT. This chain connects TRBV27 to TRBJ2-3, with 9 bases that match TRBD1. V trimming: 6 bases; J trimming: 2 bases; junction bases outside the gene matches: 6. Germline V gene sequence: CDR1 MNHEY, CDR2 SMNVEV (reference sequence). The CDR3 extends over 15 amino acids.

This clonotype was detected only a few times. The rearrangement uses TRBV12-3 or TRBV12-4 and TRBJ1-2; TRBD1 aligns across 12 bases. This CDR3 is built from 17 residues. Germline trimming cut 4 bases from V and 5 bases from J; bases unmatched to any gene: 11. Written as DNA, the CDR3 is TGTGCCAGCAGTTCCTCCCGGGACAGGGGGCGAGGGTATGGCTACACCTTC. The encoded protein is CASSSSRDRGRGYGYTF.

The V gene is TRBV20-1, the J gene TRBJ2-3, with 12 bases matching TRBD2. The CDR3 is 16 residues long. The V gene's germline CDR1 is DFQATT and CDR2 SNEGSKA (reference sequence). V lost 6 bases, J lost 5 bases, and 12 bases stayed unmatched. This CDR3 is CSASQSSGGAEDTQYF. DNA of the CDR3: TGCAGTGCCTCCCAGTCTAGCGGGGGGGCGGAAGATACGCAGTATTTT.

V and J are TRBV7-9 and TRBJ2-5; D unclear. The DNA end lines up better with TRBJ2-7; the J call may be wrong. CDR1 and CDR2 (germline): SEHNR, FQNEAQ (reference sequence). CDR3 length equals 14 residues. CDR3 loop: CASSLALRRHEQYF. The CDR3 nucleotides are TGTGCCAGCAGCTTAGCGCTGAGGAGACACGAGCAGTACTTC.

This clonotype was recorded many times. The genes are TRBV5-6 and TRBJ1-4; D ambiguous. This CDR3 is 13 amino acids long. CDR1 is SGHDT, CDR2 YYEEEE, per germline. Trimming stripped 4 bases from V and 10 bases from J, with 14 bases between. The CDR3 sequence is CASSPARRGKLFF. As DNA, the CDR3 is TGTGCCAGCAGCCCCGCCCGGCGGGGAAAACTGTTTTTT.

A few counts support this clonotype. The V gene is TRBV4-2, the J gene TRBJ2-1; D is unclear. The V and J ends lost 4 bases and 3 bases respectively, with 10 bases between them. The V gene's germline CDR1 is LGHNA and CDR2 YNFKEQ. The CDR3 has 14 amino acids. CDR3 in DNA: TGTGCCAGCAGCCTAGACGGCTACTACAATGAGCAGTTCTTC. This encodes CASSLDGYYNEQFF.

The chain couples TRBV6-5 to TRBJ2-2; unclear D gene. The V gene's germline CDR1 is MNHEY and CDR2 SVGAGI. V lost 4 bases to trimming and J lost 6 bases, with 18 bases between them. There are 16 residues in the CDR3. The CDR3 coding sequence is TGTGCCAGCAGTTGGGGTTGGGGTCTGTCAGCCGGGGAGCTGTTTTTT. Its protein product is CASSWGWGLSAGELFF.

The chain couples TRBV9 to TRBJ2-3, with unresolved D. Germline CDR1 SGDLS, CDR2 YYNGEE. CDR3 length equals 14 residues. Trimming took off 4 bases at V and 2 bases at J, with 11 bases between the two ends. The CDR3 DNA follows: TGTGCCAGCAGCCCACTCCTCTACACAGATACGCAGTATTTT. Translation gives CASSPLLYTDTQYF. Variable domain in full (rest from reference TRBV9 and TRBJ2-3): DSGVTQTPKHLITATGQRVTLRCSPRSGDLSVYWYQQSLDQGLQFLIQYYNGEERAKGNILERFSAQQFPDLHSELNLSSLELGDSALYFCASSPLLYTDTQYFGPGTRLTVL.

The table lists this clonotype with a few counts. This chain links TRBV11-2 with TRBJ2-1; D call uncertain. The CDR3 is 17 residues long. CDR1 and CDR2 from the germline V gene are SGHAT and FQNNGV. The V end was cut by 4 bases, the J end by 0 bases, with 16 bases between. CDR3 in amino acids: CASSSLWGLFSYNEQFF. CDR3 nucleotides: TGTGCCAGCAGCTCCCTTTGGGGTTTATTCTCCTACAATGAGCAGTTCTTC. Variable domain in full (rest from reference TRBV11-2 and TRBJ2-1): EAGVAQSPRYKIIEKRQSVAFWCNPISGHATLYWYQQILGQGPKLLIQFQNNGVVDDSQLPKDRFSAERLKGVDSTLKIQPAKLEDSAVYLCASSSLWGLFSYNEQFFGPGTRLTVL.

The chain's CDR3 is CSVTGRGNYGYTF. CDR3 DNA sequence: TGCAGCGTGACGGGCAGGGGAAACTATGGCTACACCTTC. The V gene is TRBV29-1, the J gene TRBJ1-2; TRBD1 might be the D (6 bases). This CDR3 has 13 residues. Germline CDR1 and CDR2: SQVTM and ANQGSEA. The V end was cut by 6 bases, the J end by 2 bases, with 13 bases between.

The rearrangement links TRBV20-1 to TRBJ2-1; D is perhaps TRBD1 (5 bases). CDR1 DFQATT and CDR2 SNEGSKA come from the germline V gene (reference sequence). This CDR3 has 13 amino acids. V lost 6 bases to trimming and J lost 3 bases, with 12 bases between them. CDR3 in DNA: TGCAGTGCCGAATTGGACAACTACAATGAGCAGTTCTTC. It specifies CSAELDNYNEQFF.

The rearrangement links TRBV7-9 to TRBJ2-1, with D tentatively TRBD2 (5 bases). The DNA end is more similar to TRBJ2-7, so the J call may be wrong. Germline lookup yields CDR1 SEHNR and CDR2 FQNEAQ (reference sequence). The CDR3 extends over 15 amino acids. In nucleotides, the CDR3 is TGTGCCAGCAGCTCAAGACTACTTTCGGGCAATGAGCAGTACTTC. It codes for CASSSRLLSGNEQYF.

Written as DNA, the CDR3 is TGTGCCAGCAGTTACGGTTCACCCCTCCACTTT. Translating gives CASSYGSPLHF. The chain recombines TRBV12-3 or TRBV12-4 with TRBJ1-6; no definite D call. This CDR3 contains 11 residues. Trimming removed 4 bases from V and 9 bases from J, with 4 bases in between.

This clonotype was seen a few times. The V and J genes are TRBV4-1 and TRBJ1-1, with a tentative D call TRBD1 (5 bases). CDR1 and CDR2 from the germline V gene are MGHRA and YSYEKL. Trimming took off 2 bases at V and 0 bases at J, with 13 bases between the two ends. CDR3 length: 16 residues. CDR3 bases: TGCGCCAGCAGCCAACTTTGGGGGGTCATGAACACTGAAGCTTTCTTT. Its protein product is CASSQLWGVMNTEAFF.

The V call is TRBV20-1, the J call TRBJ1-5; 7 bases are shared with TRBD1. Per the germline V gene, CDR1 is DFQATT and CDR2 is SNEGSKA (reference sequence). CDR3 length equals 13 residues. With 3 bases clipped from V and 7 bases from J, the junction kept 6 bases outside the gene matches. The CDR3 sequence is CSASKGAGQPQHF. The CDR3 nucleotides read TGCAGTGCTAGCAAGGGGGCCGGGCAGCCCCAGCATTTT.

With regard to this clonotype: One end of the junction does not line up with germline, which may come from a read error. The J gene is TRBJ2-3, the V gene TRBV4-3; D possibly uses TRBD1 or TRBD2 (5 bases each). Per the germline V gene, CDR1 is LGHNA and CDR2 is YSLEER. CDR3 length: 18 amino acids. CDR3 sequence (DNA): TGCGCCAGCAGCCAAGATCCGCTAGCTATAAGGGGAGCAGATACGCTGTATTTT. This encodes CASSQDPLAIRGADTLYF.

This rearrangement joins TRBV7-2 to TRBJ2-3; possibly TRBD1 for D (5 bases). The CDR3 has 14 amino acids. Between the trimmed V and J ends, which lost 5 bases and 0 bases, there was a span of 9 bases. Germline CDR1 is SGHTA and CDR2 is FQGNSA. This CDR3 reads CASSTRASTDTQYF. CDR3 DNA sequence: TGTGCCAGCAGCACCAGGGCTAGCACAGATACGCAGTATTTT.

The rearrangement joins TRBV12-3 or TRBV12-4 to TRBJ2-7; no definite D call. V lost 6 bases, J lost 2 bases, and 17 bases lay in between. The CDR3 has 15 amino acids. The CDR3 DNA follows: TGTGCCAGCAGCCCCACCCTAGGGTTGACCTACGAGCAGTACTTC. Amino acid sequence: CASSPTLGLTYEQYF.